Listed below are T cell receptor beta chains from one sample, sequenced in a study of regulatory T cells in long-lasting Graves disease. One entry per CDR3 protein, called by TCRdb with MiXCR from the multiplex PCR reads. The table includes around 400,000 distinct CDR3 sequences, 10% to 15% detected once. The same sample was also used in a study of T cells in Graves' hyperthyroidism and ophthalmopathy.

The input for sequencing was peripheral blood mononuclear cells (PBMCs), taken at new diagnosis, from a patient treated with antithyroid drugs. Receptor source: a woman between 18 and 29 years old with Graves disease. CDR3s include the opening cysteine and the closing phenylalanine or tryptophan. Fields, in order: clone size, V gene, D gene, J gene, CDR3 DNA, CDR3 protein. D genes are given only for firm matches. A row's size may be missing; if present it is once, few, many or a size class.

size: -; V: TRBV19; D: -; J: TRBJ2-1; DNA: TGTGCCAGTAGCCCAAACTCACCTGAGCAATTCTTC; CDR3: CASSPNSPEQFF
size: few; V: TRBV4-2; D: -; J: TRBJ1-1; DNA: TGTGCCAGCAGCCGAAGTGGGGGCTCTGCGTCGGATACTGAAGCTTTCTTT; CDR3: CASSRSGGSASDTEAFF
size: -; V: TRBV29-1; D: -; J: TRBJ1-1; DNA: TGCAGCGTTGTTCAGGGGAGGAGGACTGAAGCTTTCTTT; CDR3: CSVVQGRRTEAFF
size: -; V: TRBV5-1; D: -; J: TRBJ2-7; DNA: TGCGCCAGCAGCTCCCCCCACGGCGAGCAGTACTTC; CDR3: CASSSPHGEQYF
size: few; V: TRBV9; D: TRBD1; J: TRBJ1-6; DNA: TGTGCCAGCAGCGTAGAAAACGGGACAGTGCTACCGAATTCACCCCTCCACTTT; CDR3: CASSVENGTVLPNSPLHF
size: -; V: TRBV29-1; D: -; J: TRBJ1-2; DNA: TGCAGCGTCTCCGCTAACTATGGCTACACCTTC; CDR3: CSVSANYGYTF
size: many; V: TRBV12-3/TRBV12-4; D: TRBD1; J: TRBJ2-1; DNA: TGTGCCAGCCTGGGACAGAGCTCCTACAATGAGCAGTTCTTC; CDR3: CASLGQSSYNEQFF
size: many; V: TRBV11-2; D: -; J: TRBJ2-1; DNA: TGTGCCAGCATGGCGGGGCCTTCCTACAATGAGCAGTTCTTC; CDR3: CASMAGPSYNEQFF
size: many; V: TRBV5-1; D: TRBD2; J: TRBJ2-2; DNA: TGCGCCAGCAGCTCTGTTAGCGGGAGGGCCGGGGAGCTGTTTTTT; CDR3: CASSSVSGRAGELFF
size: many; V: TRBV20-1; D: -; J: TRBJ1-5; DNA: TGCAGTGCTAGGGTACTAGGCAATCAGCCCCAGCATTTT; CDR3: CSARVLGNQPQHF
size: many; V: TRBV27; D: TRBD2; J: TRBJ2-7; DNA: TGTGCCAGCAGATTCGGGACTAGCGGTCTGTACGAGCAGTACTTC; CDR3: CASRFGTSGLYEQYF
size: many; V: TRBV9; D: -; J: TRBJ2-1; DNA: TGTGCCAGCAGCGCCCCCATGGTCAATGAGCAGTTCTTC; CDR3: CASSAPMVNEQFF